This T cell receptor (beta chain) was retrieved from a study of beta chain features in type 1 diabetes. Broader study findings: Moderately but significantly shorter TCRB CDR3s were found in Type 1 diabetes patients in all four CD4+ subsets.

The isolated RNA, all of it, was reverse transcribed, so expressed TCRB transcripts were what got sequenced. Generated by immunoSEQ multiplex PCR, the TCRdb table keeps only in-frame clones and is missing some. The table includes roughly 160,000 clones, 6.5% to 10% detected once. This clone was seen more than once but under ten times. Its target is unknown. Trimming left V 4 bases short and J 4 bases short, with 12 bases between. The CDR3 is made up of 14 amino acids. CDR1 SGHRS and CDR2 YFSETQ come from the germline V gene. This chain links TRBV5-1 with TRBJ2-1; D possibly corresponds to TRBD2 (6 bases). The source material was central memory CD4+ T cells from blood. The clonotype originates from a woman aged 18-29 years with type 1 diabetes. The CDR3 loop is CASSPPSAYNEQFF. Here the CDR3 DNA reads TGCGCCAGCAGCCCCCCTAGCGCATACAATGAGCAGTTCTTC.